Reported below is one TCR beta chain. This clone showed up just once. Its antigen target is currently unknown. No quality values exist for individual bases; no much larger clone is one base distant. The library was produced with the immunoSEQ multiplex PCR assay. A mixture of 60 forward primers for TCR Vbeta segments and 13 reverse primers for TCR Jbeta segments was used in the multiplex PCR. The CDR3 region of rearranged TCR beta genes was amplified from genomic DNA by a multiplex PCR assay. The amplified TCR beta libraries were sequenced on the Illumina HiSeq System as 87-base-pair reads. The study's processing was this. A later analysis counted some 80 million unique TCR beta chains across the 670 or so repertoires, and 10 million to 11 million of these chains were shared by at least two donors. Raw reads were error-corrected and collapsed into unique sequences by a nearest-neighbor algorithm in which closely related sequences were merged to remove PCR and sequencing errors. Alignment of CDR3 sequences to IMGT reference sequences was used to assign V, D and J gene segments. For a sequence to be retained, a match of at least six nucleotides was required to both a V gene segment and a J gene segment. Rearrangements were classified as productive when the CDR3 lacked stop codons and remained in frame with V and J, and all other rearrangements were classified as non-productive. Following IMGT convention, CDR3 was defined as the stretch from the second conserved V-encoded cysteine to the conserved J-encoded phenylalanine. Sequences without an unambiguous match to a single V gene segment were excluded from the earlier analysis of approximately 560 of the donors. An earlier analysis of 550 to 650 of the donors classified V segments as functional when productive rearrangements were above 56.7% and as segregating when the standard deviation between donors was above 5%. A statistical classification framework was built for diagnosing cytomegalovirus status from the catalog of TCR beta chain sequences. In a later analysis, V and J genes were assigned by comparing TCR nucleotide sequences against IMGT/GENE-DB human TR gene sequences. In a later analysis, CDR3 sequences and most-parsimonious VDJ recombination scenarios were assigned using the TCRdist pipeline. A later analysis defined each TCR beta chain by its CDR3 amino acid sequence plus V-gene family, and excluded reads lacking a unique V-gene family. In a later analysis, 450 to 600 highly shared, low-generation-probability nucleotide sequences were removed to address suspected cross-contamination and a sequencing artifact. A later analysis calculated a clonal expansion index for each public chain from normalized within-repertoire ranks of inferred template counts. In a later analysis, generation probabilities were computed with a VDJ recombination model fitted to out-of-frame rearrangements, and the resulting probabilities were checked against IGoR. Hypergeometric tests were used in a later analysis to score TCR-TCR, TCR-HLA and TCR-CMV co-occurrence, with a repertoire-size bias correction applied to the TCR pairs. In a later analysis, false discovery rates were estimated by permuting HLA or CMV assignments 20 times. In a later analysis, co-occurring TCRs were grouped using DBSCAN, and TCRdist sequence similarity was added for clustering within HLA-allele-positive subsets. Repertoires with fewer than 30,000 or more than 120,000 public chains were left out of co-occurrence clustering, as were about five repertoires with anomalous nucleotide sharing. TCRdb provides this immuneACCESS table in a form limited to in-frame rearrangements. Some clones are lacking; in checked studies, under half of them reflect an unresolved V gene, and why the rest are absent is not known. Clone size and the V and J calls come from that table; the DNA yielded D and trimming. The sample has tens of thousands of clones on record, around 74% of them singletons. The ten largest clonotypes hold 22% of the sample.

The CDR3 starts with the cysteine, ends with the phenylalanine, and has 15 residues. Here the CDR3 DNA is all that survives: 45 bases in frame from base 1. The germline V gene specifies SGHTA as CDR1 and FQGNSA as CDR2. Relative to germline, V is missing 2 bases and J is missing 4 bases, with 5 bases of the junction outside any gene match. This sample is drawn from a study of cytomegalovirus exposure and HLA in healthy donors (dated by TCRdb to 2015 to 2018). At the level of the whole study: In an earlier analysis of roughly 590 of the donors, approximately 260 Gb of sequence data and just under 120 million unique TCR beta sequences from 180 million or so T cells were reported. About 300 gigabases of sequencing data and 80 million or so unique TCR sequences were included in an early release covering around 650 HLA-typed donors. Of the approximately 400 genotyped donors, over 65% fell in the genetic ancestry cluster associated with self-reported Caucasian donors. The aim of the study was to test whether cataloging public T cell receptors could identify signatures of past pathogen exposure. The T cell repertoires of 666 subjects were profiled by immunosequencing and related to cytomegalovirus serostatus. A separate validation cohort of approximately 130 different subjects was used in addition to the roughly 700-subject first cohort. To predict cytomegalovirus infection status, the study brought together high-throughput TCR immunosequencing, statistical association of individual TCRs with disease status, and machine learning. To study patterns of TCR occurrence, a later analysis re-analyzed previously published TCR beta repertoires from several hundred donors and added high-resolution HLA genotyping. The later analysis used no new phenotypic data to find candidate immune exposures, relying instead on TCR beta sequences and their occurrence across donors. In an earlier analysis of 587 of the donors, high-throughput TCR beta sequencing was used to judge whether each TCR beta V gene segment behaved as functional or pseudogenic. Donor age, sex, ethnicity and CMV serostatus were compiled alongside the repertoire data. A later genetic analysis took genome-wide SNP genotypes for about three fifths of the 666 donors and used that subset as a discovery cohort. All discovery cohort repertoires had been generated on a single sequencing platform. HLA typing covered class I and class II loci at four-digit resolution. The number of typed donors differed by locus: roughly 620-630 for A, B, C, DRB1 and DQB1; 522 for DQA1; approximately 600 for DPA1; and 400 to 480 for DPB1. Because of strong linkage in the cohort, roughly five DR-DQ haplotypes were treated as single units for association and clustering. On average, around 240,000 unique TCR beta nucleotide sequences were sequenced per donor among fewer than 500 genotyped donors of the cohort, with about 17% of those sequences being non-productive.

The cohort was made up of about 610 healthy bone marrow donors. At the time of sampling, every cohort member was nominally healthy, though immune exposures that went unrecorded were likely present. The donor tested CMV seropositive, placing the donor among the 250 to 350 seropositive members of the cohort. Each donor provided a peripheral blood sample, and peripheral blood mononuclear cells were used for TCR beta sequencing. The Qiagen DNeasy Blood Extraction Kit was used to extract genomic DNA from the blood cell samples. Overall results and qualifications from the work: Strong co-occurrence of HLA alleles, especially DR and DQ, made assigning TCR associations to individual alleles difficult. CMV serostatus was the only immune exposure information available for the cohort. V-gene and J-gene trimming of TCR beta chains was associated with a missense DCLRE1C variant in a later genetic analysis, and the association was replicated in an independent cohort. An earlier analysis of 450 to 750 of the donors showed that most TCR beta V segments appeared in productive rearrangements either about 90% or about 30% of the time, which broadly matched IMGT annotations. Cytomegalovirus status was reported to be diagnosed by the classifier with high specificity and sensitivity in both the original and validation cohorts. Roughly uniform sequencing depth across donors was assumed in presence/absence analyses, although this assumption may not hold. A later analysis found that HLA-associated TCR beta chains were more clonally expanded and had lower generation probabilities than equally common non-associated chains. Most CMV-associated TCR beta chains appeared to be HLA-restricted in a later analysis, and the HLA associations seemed to be driven largely by CMV exposure. The study listed 150 to 200 TCR beta chains as associated with cytomegalovirus. Correlated functional status among segregating V segments might reflect linkage disequilibrium, but an unknown experimental factor could not be ruled out. The cohort was sequenced for TCR beta chains only, and without alpha or paired-chain data the features that could be detected were limited. A few of the identified cytomegalovirus-associated TCR beta chains were confirmed in vitro to be specific for cytomegalovirus antigens. In a later analysis, several top co-occurrence clusters were reported to appear linked to parvovirus B19, influenza, CMV and Epstein-Barr virus. A further reported finding was that TCR beta sequences accurately predicted the HLA-A and HLA-B alleles for most subjects in the first cohort. Across donors, most TCR sequences were observed very rarely, whereas some public TCRs were present in many individuals. HLA typing was unavailable for some donors at each locus, so association tests used only the typed subset. In a later analysis, more than 15,000 TCR beta sequences were associated with specific HLA alleles at a false discovery rate of 0.05. A cluster of highly shared sequence variants was judged likely to represent a technical artifact of the sequencing pipeline. Compared with the approximately 710-donor mean, donors in an Asian-associated ancestry cluster had fewer N-insertions in productive TCRs, according to a later genetic analysis. A later analysis found that TCR association rates varied across HLA loci, with DRB1 alleles showing the most associated TCRs and HLA-C alleles the fewest. The authors suggested that the approach could potentially be generalized to other disease states and immunological phenotypes. The 87-base-pair reads could not distinguish some IMGT-functional V segments, including TRBV6-2 and TRBV6-3, so those segments were excluded. The earlier analysis of approximately 540 of the donors excluded roughly 16 rarely observed V segments, including chromosome 9 orphons, because counts were too low.

Sequencing was done on a sample of PBMCs. This chain joins TRBV7-2 to TRBJ2-7, and 10 bases in between align with TRBD1. The sequence derives from a young woman in good health and CMV-seropositive. The CDR3: CASSLFRQGAYEQYF. The DNA reads TGTGCCAGCAGCTTATTTCGACAGGGGGCTTACGAGCAGTACTTC. Beyond the CDR3, the reference TRBV7-2 and TRBJ2-7 genes provide the residues; the full variable domain reads: GAGVSQSPSNKVTEKGKDVELRCDPISGHTALYWYRQSLGQGLEFLIYFQGNSAPDKSGLPSDRFSAERTGGSVSTLTIQRTQQEDSAVYLCASSLFRQGAYEQYFGPGTRLTVT.